These 6 T cell receptor beta chains were sequenced from one sample in a study of T cell responses to AZD1222 COVID-19 vaccine. Generated by immunoSEQ multiplex PCR, the TCRdb table keeps only in-frame clones and is missing some. The sample includes about 140,000 clones, roughly 90% of them seen just once. Here the sequenced sample was peripheral blood, taken on day 0 of AZD1222 vaccination. These TCRs come from an adult in good health.

The chain recombines TRBV7-9 with TRBJ2-3; maybe TRBD2 (5 bases). V lost 7 bases and J lost 4, with 18 bases in between. CDR3 size: 15 residues. Germline V CDR1 and CDR2: SEHNR, FQNEAQ (reference sequence). CDR3 nucleotides: TGTGCCAGCAAAGAGGGTTGGGTAGTAGCAGATACGCAGTATTTT. Protein: CASKEGWVVADTQYF.

V is TRBV6-6 and J is TRBJ1-2; D gene unclear. The CDR3 consists of 13 residues. Trimming pared 0 bases from V and 8 bases from J, leaving 10 bases between. Germline V lookup: CDR1 MNHNY, CDR2 SVGAGI (reference sequence). The CDR3 bases are TGTGCCAGCAGTTACTCGAGACCGGAAGGCTACACCTTC. Protein product: CASSYSRPEGYTF.

The V and J genes are TRBV6-1 and TRBJ1-5; D remains unclear. V was cut by 4 bases and J by 1 base, with 14 bases left in between. Germline CDR1 and CDR2: MNHNS and SASEGT. The CDR3 contains 16 residues. The CDR3 DNA is TGTGCCAGCAGTGCACCGGCCGGGCGGAGCAATCAGCCCCAGCATTTT. It encodes CASSAPAGRSNQPQHF.

The chain has TRBV10-1 and TRBJ2-6; no definite D call. The germline CDR1 and CDR2 sequences are WNHNN and SYGVQD (reference sequence). There are 15 residues in the CDR3. The ends were cut back, 3 bases at V and 0 bases at J, with 6 bases in the middle. Written as DNA, the CDR3 is TGCGCCAGCAGTGACGGAGACTCTGGGGCCAACGTCCTGACTTTC. Translation gives CASSDGDSGANVLTF.

The chain is built from TRBV6-2 or TRBV6-3 and TRBJ1-2; a possible D gene is TRBD1 (5 bases). CDR3 size: 13 residues. V was shortened by 5 bases and J by 4 bases, with 11 bases between the two germline ends. CDR1 and CDR2 (germline): MNHEY, SVGEGT. In DNA, the CDR3 is TGTGCCAGCAGTGGGGACGGAGGCTATGGCTACACCTTC. The encoded protein is CASSGDGGYGYTF.

The chain recombines TRBV6-5 with TRBJ2-2; D unclear. Germline V gene data show CDR1 as MNHEY and CDR2 as SVGAGI. V was trimmed by 11 bases and J by 1 base, leaving 11 bases between them. The CDR3 contains 13 residues. CDR3 in DNA: TGTGCCTTCACCTCGGTGAACACCGGGGAGCTGTTTTTT. Protein product: CAFTSVNTGELFF.